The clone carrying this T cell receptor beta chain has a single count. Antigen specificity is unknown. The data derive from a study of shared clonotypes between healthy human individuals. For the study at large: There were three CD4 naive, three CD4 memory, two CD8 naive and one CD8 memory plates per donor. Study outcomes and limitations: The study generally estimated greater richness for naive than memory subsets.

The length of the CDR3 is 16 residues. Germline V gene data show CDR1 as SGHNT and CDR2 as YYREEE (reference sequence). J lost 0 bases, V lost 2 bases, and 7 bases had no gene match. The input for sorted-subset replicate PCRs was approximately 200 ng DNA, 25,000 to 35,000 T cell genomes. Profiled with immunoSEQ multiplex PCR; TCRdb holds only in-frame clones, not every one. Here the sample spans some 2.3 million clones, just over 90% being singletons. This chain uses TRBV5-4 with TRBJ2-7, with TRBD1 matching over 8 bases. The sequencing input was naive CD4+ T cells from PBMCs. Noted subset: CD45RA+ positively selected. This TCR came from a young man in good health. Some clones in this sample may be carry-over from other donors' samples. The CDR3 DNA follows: TGTGCCAGCAGCTTAATGCTCGGGACAGGCTCCTACGAGCAGTACTTC. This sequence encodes CASSLMLGTGSYEQYF.